This TCR beta chain derives from a study of HIV-infected patients and healthy controls (dated by TCRdb to the mid-2010s). From a lookup of the germline V gene (reference sequence), CDR1 and CDR2 are DFQATT and SNEGSKA. V and J are trimmed by 4 bases and 0 bases, and the gene matches miss 8 bases of the junction. The CDR3 spans 17 residues, from the cysteine through the phenylalanine. Kept here is only the CDR3 DNA, which spans 51 bases and is read in frame from base 1. Worth noting for this clonotype: The specificity of this receptor is unknown. No qualities accompany the bases; no much larger clone lies one base away.

Preparation of the library involved 5' RACE. Sequencing was performed on an Illumina MiSeq. TCRdb reprocessing: public reads trimmed at Q25 with fastp, clones called with MiXCR, in-frame beta chains kept. Each entry is one CDR3 protein sequence, shown with its most common DNA and genes. The table for this sample lists tens of thousands of distinct CDR3 sequences; approximately 21% of them were counted only once. The ten largest clones take up under 1.5% of the sample. The receptor's source is a human donor in good health. The chain links TRBV20-1 with TRBJ1-4, and TRBD1 aligns with 10 junction nucleotides. The specimen was CD4+ T cells from blood. CDR3 protein: CSAISGTGDSTNEKLFF. The nucleotide sequence is given as TGCAGTGCTATCTCCGGGACAGGGGATTCAACTAATGAAAAACTGTTTTTT.